This T cell receptor beta chain emerged from a study of T cells after yellow fever vaccination. Study results and caveats: Abundant clonotypes from the bulk population could contaminate FACS-sorted repertoires. Post-booster repertoires again held most primary-vaccination clones (about 96% CD4, roughly 88% CD8).

Template switching with 5'RACE generated the TCR cDNA and added a universal primer site and UMIs. TCRdb called the 5' RACE reads again in MiXCR, with one record for every CDR3 protein. The profile shows approximately 250,000 distinct CDR3 sequences, 6.7% of them singletons. Germline V gene lookup returns CDR1 SGHNT and CDR2 YYREEE (reference sequence). V was clipped by 3 bases and J by 2 bases, with 11 bases between them. The CDR3 is 14 amino acids. The table lists this clonotype with a few counts. Its cognate antigen is unknown. The sample here was CD4+ T cells sorted from PBMCs, taken on the day of the yellow fever booster vaccination. The chain is built from TRBV5-4 and TRBJ1-2; a possible D gene is TRBD1 (5 bases). This receptor was identified in a man aged 25-40 years who received the YFV17D yellow fever vaccine. Here the CDR3 reads CASSWGTANYGYTF. In nucleotides, the CDR3 is TGTGCCAGCAGCTGGGGGACCGCAAACTATGGCTACACCTTC.